The 19 T cell receptor beta chains listed next were all sequenced from one sample in a study of beta chain features in type 1 diabetes. Study outcomes and limitations: TCRB CDR3s were moderately but significantly shorter in Type 1 diabetes patients in all four CD4+ subsets.

Expressed TCRB transcripts were sequenced because the entire RNA isolate underwent reverse transcription. The method was immunoSEQ multiplex PCR; TCRdb's version includes in-frame clones alone and lacks a portion of them. The sample holds under 300,000 clones, around 24% seen once. No antigen has been assigned to these receptors. Sequences were obtained from naive CD4+ T cells from blood. These receptors were obtained from a woman aged 30 to 39 with type 1 diabetes.

This clone was recorded a few times. This chain connects TRBV6-4 to TRBJ1-5; D gene ambiguous. Looked up from germline, CDR1 is MRHNA and CDR2 is SNTAGT. This CDR3 contains 13 residues. Trimming took 8 bases from V and 5 from J, leaving 13 bases between them. Here the CDR3 reads CASSIDRDQPQHF. The CDR3 coding sequence is TGTGCCAGCTCCATCGACCGGGATCAGCCCCAGCATTTT.

The chain employs TRBV6-6 and TRBJ1-1; 9 nucleotides match TRBD1. Germline CDR1 reads MNHNY; CDR2 reads SVGAGI (reference sequence). The CDR3 length is 14 residues. V gave up 6 bases and J gave up 4 bases; unmatched junction bases: 6. As DNA, the CDR3 is TGTGCCAGCAGGGGGACAGGGACTGGCACTGAAGCTTTCTTT. Its translation: CASRGTGTGTEAFF.

This clone was observed a few times. The genes are TRBV5-1 and TRBJ1-1, with unresolved D. CDR3 length equals 14 residues. Per the germline V gene, CDR1 is SGHRS and CDR2 is YFSETQ. V lost 4 bases and J 0 bases, leaving 10 bases between the germline ends. CDR3 amino acids: CASSGGYLNTEAFF. CDR3 DNA sequence: TGCGCCAGCAGCGGAGGTTACTTGAACACTGAAGCTTTCTTT.

The chain is built from TRBV29-1 and TRBJ1-1; D gene ambiguous. The ends were cut back, 1 base at V and 2 bases at J, with 14 bases in the middle. Germline values: CDR1 SQVTM, CDR2 ANQGSEA. The CDR3 is 15 residues long. This chain's CDR3 is CSVEGRHRINTEAFF. The CDR3 bases are TGCAGCGTTGAAGGTAGACACCGAATAAACACTGAAGCTTTCTTT.

The rearrangement uses TRBV4-2 and TRBJ2-3, with TRBD2 matching 9 bases. The germline V gene encodes CDR1 LGHNA and CDR2 YNFKEQ. J was trimmed by 5 bases and V by 1 base; bases with no gene match: 7. This CDR3 contains 16 residues. Here the CDR3 DNA reads TGTGCCAGCAGCCAAGGACTAGCGGATAAGATAGATACGCAGTATTTT. It encodes CASSQGLADKIDTQYF.

In this sample, this clone turned up a few times. J is TRBJ1-2 and V is TRBV6-5; D might be TRBD1 (5 bases). V lost 2 bases and J lost 3, with 7 bases in between. The CDR3 runs 13 residues. In germline, CDR1 is MNHEY, CDR2 SVGAGI. The CDR3 coding sequence is TGTGCCAGCAGTTACCAGACAGACTATGGCTACACCTTC. Translated: CASSYQTDYGYTF.

J is TRBJ2-7 and V is TRBV28, with 9 bases identical to TRBD1. V lost 8 bases to trimming and J lost 2 bases; unmatched junction nucleotides: 13. Per the germline V gene, CDR1 is MDHEN and CDR2 is SYDVKM. CDR3 length: 16 residues. DNA for the CDR3: TGTGCCAGCGTTACTGCGCCGGGACAGGGTGCCTACGAGCAGTACTTC. The encoded protein is CASVTAPGQGAYEQYF.

The chain uses TRBV9 and TRBJ2-7, with D possibly being TRBD1 (6 bases). V was pared by 3 bases and J by 1 base, with 14 bases between. The CDR3 contains 15 residues. Germline CDR1 and CDR2: SGDLS and YYNGEE. The CDR3 coding sequence is TGTGCCAGCAGCGCGGGGCTGGACAGTTCCTACGAGCAGTACTTC. This translates into CASSAGLDSSYEQYF.

This clone occurred a few times. The chain couples TRBV4-1 to TRBJ2-2, with 8 bases that match TRBD2. V shed 4 bases and J 0 bases; nucleotides not matched to a gene: 19. Germline lookup yields CDR1 MGHRA and CDR2 YSYEKL. There are 21 residues in the CDR3. The CDR3 coding sequence is TGCGCCAGCAGCCTCCGGGAGGGTTCACGTCGCTCCCTGGCGAACACCGGGGAGCTGTTTTTT. Translating gives CASSLREGSRRSLANTGELFF.

To note about this clone: Distinct nucleotide sequences in the sample also encode this CDR3. This chain joins TRBV30 and TRBJ2-7; D is possibly TRBD2 (6 bases). V dropped 4 bases and J dropped 4 bases, with 8 bases sitting between them. The CDR3 length is 11 residues. CDR1 and CDR2 (germline): GTSNPN, SVGIG (reference sequence). Here the CDR3 DNA reads TGTGCCTGGACTAGCGCGTACGAGCAGTACTTC. This encodes CAWTSAYEQYF.

This clone was counted only a few times. V and J are TRBV2 and TRBJ2-7; TRBD2 is a possible D gene (5 bases). Trimming cost V 7 bases and J 6 bases, with 10 bases left between them. Germline V gives CDR1 SNHLY, CDR2 FYNNEI. The CDR3 is made up of 11 amino acids. This chain's CDR3 is CASKTAGEQYF. DNA for the CDR3: TGTGCCAGCAAGACGGCGGGCGAGCAGTACTTC.

This clone was seen more than once but under ten times. The genes are TRBV5-1 and TRBJ1-2; 7 bases are a match to TRBD1. Germline-derived CDR1 and CDR2 are SGHRS and YFSETQ. The CDR3 contains 15 residues. After removal of 1 base from V and 6 bases from J, the junction contained 9 bases not matched to a gene. The CDR3 bases are TGCGCCAGCAGCTTGACAACAGGGGACGTGGATGGCTACACCTTC. Protein product: CASSLTTGDVDGYTF.

Only a few counts were recorded for this clone. The J gene is TRBJ2-1, the V gene TRBV5-1, with 13 bases aligning to TRBD2. The CDR3 has 16 residues. Trimming at V came to 3 bases and at J to 8 bases, leaving 8 bases not matched to a gene. Germline V CDR1 and CDR2: SGHRS, YFSETQ. The CDR3 loop is CASSYPGLAGIDEQFF. The CDR3 coding sequence is TGCGCCAGCAGCTACCCGGGACTAGCGGGAATCGATGAGCAGTTCTTC.

This rearrangement joins TRBV19 to TRBJ1-5; D may be TRBD1 (6 bases). The germline V gene has CDR1 LNHDA and CDR2 SQIVND (reference sequence). This CDR3 has 13 residues. V was cut by 6 bases and J by 7 bases, with 13 bases left in between. Written as DNA, the CDR3 is TGTGCCAGTAGCATCAGGGGTGAGCAGCCCCAGCATTTT. Its protein is CASSIRGEQPQHF.

V is TRBV11-3 and J is TRBJ2-7, with D perhaps matching TRBD1 (6 bases). CDR3 size: 15 residues. Trimming pared 6 bases from V and 5 bases from J, leaving 20 bases between. From germline, CDR1 is SGHNT and CDR2 YENEEA. The CDR3 spells CASRPSAQGSNEQYF. CDR3 coding DNA: TGTGCCAGCAGACCCTCGGCTCAGGGGAGCAACGAGCAGTACTTC.

The genes are TRBV19 and TRBJ2-7, with 8 bases lining up with TRBD1. The CDR3 spans 16 residues. Germline V gene sequence: CDR1 LNHDA, CDR2 SQIVND (reference sequence). J gave up 2 bases and V 3 bases, and 9 bases lay outside the gene matches. CDR3 in amino acids: CASSIEWGTGPYEQYF. DNA of the CDR3: TGTGCCAGTAGTATCGAATGGGGGACAGGACCCTACGAGCAGTACTTC.

This clone was counted a few times. The chain recombines TRBV6-1 with TRBJ1-2, with D maybe TRBD1 (5 bases). From germline, CDR1 is MNHNS and CDR2 SASEGT. Trimming stripped 7 bases from V and 3 bases from J, with 12 bases between. This CDR3 region has 13 residues. CDR3 in amino acids: CASTYDSDYGYTF. The CDR3 DNA reads TGTGCCAGCACCTACGACAGCGACTATGGCTACACCTTC.

This clone occurred a few times. This chain connects TRBV28 to TRBJ2-3; 13 positions match TRBD2. The CDR3 runs 15 residues. V shed 5 bases, J shed 8 bases, and the junction held 7 bases outside the gene matches. Germline loops: CDR1 MDHEN, CDR2 SYDVKM. This CDR3 is CASSIGTSGIGTQYF. CDR3 coding DNA: TGTGCCAGCAGTATCGGGACTAGCGGGATCGGTACGCAGTATTTT.

The chain recombines TRBV7-2 with TRBJ2-3, with D perhaps TRBD2 (6 bases). This CDR3 is 11 amino acids long. The V gene lost 5 bases and the J gene lost 11 bases, with 11 bases spanning the gap. Germline CDR1 is SGHTA and CDR2 is FQGNSA. The CDR3 region is CASSPAGRQYF. The DNA for the CDR3 is TGTGCCAGCAGCCCAGCGGGCCGGCAGTATTTT.